This is a list of T cell receptor beta chains from one sample in a study of blood T cell repertoires in COVID-19. Libraries were prepared by immunoSEQ multiplex PCR; TCRdb keeps only in-frame clonotypes and omits some of them. This repertoire shows some 300,000 clones, over 85% found once; its top ten account for 2.5% to 3.5%. Sequenced: PBMCs or T cells enriched from blood (not recorded which). The receptors were gathered from a woman in her 50s who had been exposed to COVID-19. The CDR3 runs from the conserved cysteine through the conserved F or W.

CDR3 length	J gene	V gene	CDR3 protein
15	TRBJ2-7	TRBV5-4	CASSLLGTSSYEQYF
16	TRBJ2-5	TRBV30	CAWSVLSGEDQETQYF
16	TRBJ1-3	TRBV23-1	CASSQLTGLRGNTIYF
14	TRBJ2-5	TRBV7-2	CASSFDRGQETQYF
18	TRBJ1-1	TRBV30	CAWSVGAGGAWLNTEAFF
13	TRBJ1-6	TRBV6-5	CASNAGNNSPLHF
15	TRBJ1-4	TRBV19	CASSIRVSANEKLFF
18	TRBJ2-1	TRBV5-1	CARSLPRLSSASYNEQFF
13	TRBJ1-5	TRBV11-1	CASSPGRDHPQHF
15	TRBJ2-5	TRBV5-1	CASSPEGGQGETQYF
14	TRBJ2-7	TRBV27	CASSPWDRSYEQYF
13	TRBJ1-1	TRBV5-1	CASSLRRDGEAFF
13	TRBJ2-3	TRBV19	CASTGRGRDTQYF
12	TRBJ2-5	TRBV4-1	CASSQQQGDQYF